The 22 T cell receptor beta chains reported below all come from one sample, sequenced in a study of T cells in Graves' hyperthyroidism and ophthalmopathy. What was amplified from RNA transcripts were TCR beta CDR3 regions. An initial round of RT-PCR targeting the TCR CDR3 relied on the HTBI primer set. TCRdb processed the multiplex PCR reads anew with MiXCR; each CDR3 protein has one entry. This sample yields approximately 400,000 distinct CDR3 sequences, of which 15% to 18% are seen a single time; 28% belongs to the top ten. Sequencing was performed on blood. The receptors here all came from a woman aged 18-35 years with Graves' hyperthyroidism that later progressed to Graves' ophthalmopathy.

This clonotype was observed at least ten times. The rearrangement joins TRBV20-1 to TRBJ2-5, with D tentatively TRBD1 or TRBD2 (5 bases each). Germline V gives CDR1 DFQATT, CDR2 SNEGSKA (reference sequence). CDR3 length equals 13 residues. Trimming removed 7 bases at V and 3 bases at J, with 15 bases between. CDR3 in amino acids: CSVMLGVEETQYF. The CDR3 nucleotides read TGCAGTGTAATGCTGGGGGTAGAAGAGACCCAGTACTTC.

This clonotype appeared a single time. As DNA, the CDR3 is TGTGCCACCAGCAGGCGTACGGGGTTCGGGGAGCTGTTTTTT. It is translated as CATSRRTGFGELFF. The chain links TRBV24-1 to TRBJ2-2, with D possibly matching TRBD2 (5 bases). V gave up 7 bases and J gave up 7 bases, with 15 bases separating them. Germline V lookup: CDR1 KGHDR, CDR2 SFDVKD. CDR3 length equals 14 residues.

This clonotype was seen only a few times. The chain combines TRBV3-1 with TRBJ2-2, with D perhaps TRBD1 (5 bases). Trimming removed 1 base at V and 7 bases at J, with 19 bases between. The germline CDR1 and CDR2 sequences are LGHDT and YNNKEL (reference sequence). This CDR3 has 17 residues. CDR3 residues: CASSQGPWASGHGELFF. The CDR3 coding sequence is TGTGCCAGCAGCCAAGGCCCCTGGGCTAGTGGACACGGGGAGCTGTTTTTT.

Notes on this clonotype: Since a much larger clone is just one base distant, this may be a read error. The V and J genes are TRBV10-3 and TRBJ1-4; D is perhaps TRBD1 (6 bases). This CDR3 comprises 15 residues. CDR1 ENHRY and CDR2 SYGVKD come from the germline V gene. CDR3 sequence reads: CATSESPGQGEKLFF. DNA for the CDR3: TGTGCCACCAGTGAGTCTCCGGGACAAGGGGAAAAACTGTTTTTT.

The sample holds many counts of this clonotype. The chain is built from TRBV28 and TRBJ2-7; unclear D gene. CDR1 is MDHEN, CDR2 SYDVKM, per germline. Between the trimmed V and J ends, which lost 5 bases and 2 bases, there was a span of 22 bases. This CDR3 has 17 amino acids. The CDR3 spells CASSPAPNSIKAYEQYF. The CDR3 DNA is TGTGCCAGCAGTCCCGCCCCCAACTCGATTAAAGCCTACGAGCAGTACTTC.

Ten or more counts support this clonotype. This chain connects TRBV2 to TRBJ1-6; D gene uncertain. This CDR3 spans 15 amino acids. Trimming stripped 4 bases from V and 9 bases from J, with 16 bases between. The V gene's germline CDR1 is SNHLY and CDR2 FYNNEI. The DNA of the CDR3 is TGTGCCAGCAGTGGAGGGATGGGTTTGGGTTCACCCCTCCACTTT. Translating gives CASSGGMGLGSPLHF.

This clonotype was observed at least ten times. The V call is TRBV12-3 or TRBV12-4, the J call TRBJ2-3; D may be TRBD2 (5 bases). V was trimmed by 1 base and J by 2 bases, leaving 7 bases between them. The CDR3 is made up of 14 amino acids. CDR3 DNA sequence: TGTGCCAGCAGTTTAGTCCGGGACACAGATACGCAGTATTTT. Its protein is CASSLVRDTDTQYF.

The rearrangement joins TRBV5-5 to TRBJ2-1, with TRBD1 identical over 8 bases. The J segment lost 10 bases and the V segment lost 2 bases, leaving 11 bases of the junction unmatched. CDR3 length: 15 amino acids. Germline V gene sequence: CDR1 SGHKS, CDR2 YYEKEE (reference sequence). The DNA for the CDR3 is TGTGCCAGCAGCTTATGGGCGGACAGGGTCTGGGAGCAGTTCTTC. This codes for CASSLWADRVWEQFF.

Comments on this clonotype: One end of the junction does not line up with germline, which may come from a read error. V and J are TRBV14 and TRBJ2-7; TRBD2 aligns across 10 bases. The CDR3 sequence is 16 residues long. Germline CDR1 SGHDN, CDR2 FVKESK. In DNA, the CDR3 is TGTGCCAGCAGCCAAGGAGTTTCTAGCGGGGGCTACAAGCAGTACTTC. Translating it yields CASSQGVSSGGYKQYF. The variable domain in full, with the rest retrieved from reference TRBV14 and TRBJ2-7, is EAGVTQFPSHSVIEKGQTVTLRCDPISGHDNLYWYRRVMGKEIKFLLHFVKESKQDESGMPNNRFLAERTGGTYSTLKVQPAELEDSGVYFCASSQGVSSGGYKQYFGPGTRLTVT.

The V call is TRBV7-9, the J call TRBJ2-3; 9 positions match TRBD1. The CDR3 loop spans 20 amino acids. Germline V gene lookup returns CDR1 SEHNR and CDR2 FQNEAQ (reference sequence). J lost 1 base, V lost 4 bases, and 18 bases had no gene match. The CDR3 loop reads CASSSPGTGQLRAGTDTQYF. In nucleotides, the CDR3 is TGTGCCAGCAGCTCACCCGGGACAGGGCAGTTACGGGCTGGCACAGATACGCAGTATTTT.

CDR3 DNA sequence: TGTGCCAGCAGTTACTCGCCAGGGACAGGGGGCGTCGAGCAGTACTTC. This encodes CASSYSPGTGGVEQYF. The chain carries TRBV6-2 or TRBV6-3 and TRBJ2-7; 12 bases are a match to TRBD1. This CDR3 is built from 16 residues. Germline V CDR1 and CDR2: MNHEY, SVGEGT. J lost 6 bases, V lost 0 bases, and 6 bases had no gene match.

The chain has TRBV6-5 and TRBJ1-1; possibly TRBD1 for D (5 bases). There are 16 residues in the CDR3. Trimming stripped 2 bases from V and 0 bases from J, with 13 bases between. The germline gives CDR1 MNHEY, CDR2 SVGAGI. In DNA form, the CDR3 reads TGTGCCAGCAGTTACGGGCAGGGCAACTTGAACACTGAAGCTTTCTTT. As protein: CASSYGQGNLNTEAFF.

As regards this clonotype: A read error may explain this, as a much larger clone is one base away. CDR3 sequence: CASSPIGKRGPYGQYF. For the CDR3, the DNA is TGTGCCAGCAGCCCCATCGGTAAGCGGGGGCCCTACGGGCAGTACTTC. The J gene is TRBJ2-7, the V gene TRBV7-6; 8 nucleotides align to TRBD2. The CDR3 length is 16 residues. Per the germline V gene, CDR1 is SGHVS and CDR2 is FNYEAQ.

This clonotype was seen at least ten times. The chain is built from TRBV9 and TRBJ1-2, with 8 bases matching TRBD1. The length of the CDR3 is 15 residues. Germline CDR1 reads SGDLS; CDR2 reads YYNGEE. Trimming took 4 bases from V and 4 from J; bases not matched to a gene: 9. This chain's CDR3 is CASSKSGGAGYGYTF. The CDR3 DNA sequence: TGTGCCAGCAGCAAATCAGGGGGCGCAGGCTATGGCTACACCTTC.

This clonotype was observed a few times. The CDR3 DNA follows: TGCAGTGCTAGACTCACCGGGACTCCGGGGGGTCAGCCCCAGCATTTT. This sequence encodes CSARLTGTPGGQPQHF. The V and J genes are TRBV20-1 and TRBJ1-5; D perhaps matches TRBD1 (5 bases). The length of the CDR3 is 16 residues. Germline loops: CDR1 DFQATT, CDR2 SNEGSKA (reference sequence). Trimming removed 2 bases from V and 6 bases from J, with 20 bases in between.

This clonotype has a count of ten or more. The V and J genes are TRBV10-3 and TRBJ1-1, with 7 nucleotides matching TRBD1. The V gene end was trimmed by 4 bases and the J gene end by 6 bases; junction bases not matched to a gene: 8. This CDR3 comprises 14 residues. Germline V CDR1 and CDR2: ENHRY, SYGVKD. CDR3 in amino acids: CAISATDRDPEAFF. The CDR3 nucleotides read TGTGCCATCAGTGCGACAGACAGGGACCCTGAAGCTTTCTTT.

The sample holds many counts of this clonotype. This chain uses TRBV6-1 with TRBJ2-7; 10 bases are shared with TRBD1. V shed 7 bases, J shed 0 bases, and the junction held 3 bases outside the gene matches. The CDR3 covers 14 residues. Germline lookup yields CDR1 MNHNS and CDR2 SASEGT. This chain's CDR3 is CASTDRGPSYEQYF. The CDR3 bases are TGTGCCAGCACTGACAGGGGGCCCTCCTACGAGCAGTACTTC.

This clonotype has a count of ten or more. The chain uses TRBV28 and TRBJ2-7; TRBD1 agrees at 9 bases. Trimming removed 6 bases from V and 0 bases from J; junction bases left unmatched: 6. The CDR3 consists of 15 residues. Germline V gives CDR1 MDHEN, CDR2 SYDVKM. For the CDR3, the DNA is TGTGCCAGCAGCGGGACAGGGCGAACCTCCTACGAGCAGTACTTC. Residues: CASSGTGRTSYEQYF. Supplemented by reference TRBV28 and TRBJ2-7, the full variable domain reads DVKVTQSSRYLVKRTGEKVFLECVQDMDHENMFWYRQDPGLGLRLIYFSYDVKMKEKGDIPEGYSVSREKKERFSLILESASTNQTSMYLCASSGTGRTSYEQYFGPGTRLTVT.

This clonotype was recorded at least ten times. The chain is built from TRBV20-1 and TRBJ2-7; 9 bases are a match to TRBD1. Germline CDR1 reads DFQATT; CDR2 reads SNEGSKA (reference sequence). The CDR3 spans 15 residues. V lost 5 bases to trimming and J lost 2 bases; unmatched junction nucleotides: 10. The CDR3 nucleotides read TGCAGTGCTCGACCGGGACAGGGCGGCGCCTACGAGCAGTACTTC. It is translated as CSARPGQGGAYEQYF.

Ten or more counts support this clonotype. The chain is built from TRBV7-9 and TRBJ1-3; no clear D gene. Deletions cut 3 bases from V and 4 bases from J, with 13 bases between. The CDR3 loop spans 15 amino acids. Germline loops: CDR1 SEHNR, CDR2 FQNEAQ (reference sequence). The CDR3 nucleotides read TGTGCCAGCAGCTTTTTGGGCCGAGGGGGAAACACCATATATTTT. This sequence encodes CASSFLGRGGNTIYF. The full variable domain, in which reference TRBV7-9 and TRBJ1-3 provide the parts outside the CDR3, is DTGVSQNPRHKITKRGQNVTFRCDPISEHNRLYWYRQTLGQGPEFLTYFQNEAQLEKSRLLSDRFSAERPKGSFSTLEIQRTEQGDSAMYLCASSFLGRGGNTIYFGEGSWLTVV.

V gene TRBV7-9 combines with J gene TRBJ1-4; D ambiguous. This CDR3 region has 12 residues. V gave up 6 bases and J gave up 8 bases, with 10 bases separating them. Germline V lookup: CDR1 SEHNR, CDR2 FQNEAQ (reference sequence). This CDR3 is CASSPTREKLFF. The CDR3 nucleotides read TGTGCCAGCAGTCCCACGCGGGAAAAACTGTTTTTT.

There are many counts of this clonotype. The chain combines TRBV7-2 with TRBJ1-6; D is perhaps TRBD1 (6 bases). The CDR3 has 16 residues. Trimming cost V 1 base and J 10 bases, with 17 bases left between them. Germline lookup yields CDR1 SGHTA and CDR2 FQGNSA. The CDR3 here is CASSLVGGYVGSPLHF. The CDR3, as DNA: TGTGCCAGCAGCTTAGTCGGGGGCTATGTGGGATCACCCCTCCACTTT.